Here is one T cell receptor (beta chain) with its context. The record originates from a study of blood T cell repertoires in COVID-19. As for the study in general: T cells, B-cell-depleted T cells, or PBMCs provided the cDNA or gDNA that served as material.

Only in-frame clones appear in the TCRdb table, and some are missing; sequencing was by immunoSEQ multiplex PCR. The sample carries fewer than 50,000 clones, around 84% recorded once. The V end lost 0 bases, the J end lost 4 bases, and 8 bases lay between the germline ends. This CDR3 contains 13 residues. In germline, CDR1 is SGHRS, CDR2 YFSETQ. The sequenced sample consisted of peripheral blood. The source of this sequence is a man aged 60-69 years with COVID-19, enrolled during active disease. The chain carries TRBV5-1 and TRBJ2-7, with D hard to call. CDR3: CASSLGSLYEQYF. DNA of the CDR3: TGCGCCAGCAGCTTGGGAAGCCTTTACGAGCAGTACTTC.